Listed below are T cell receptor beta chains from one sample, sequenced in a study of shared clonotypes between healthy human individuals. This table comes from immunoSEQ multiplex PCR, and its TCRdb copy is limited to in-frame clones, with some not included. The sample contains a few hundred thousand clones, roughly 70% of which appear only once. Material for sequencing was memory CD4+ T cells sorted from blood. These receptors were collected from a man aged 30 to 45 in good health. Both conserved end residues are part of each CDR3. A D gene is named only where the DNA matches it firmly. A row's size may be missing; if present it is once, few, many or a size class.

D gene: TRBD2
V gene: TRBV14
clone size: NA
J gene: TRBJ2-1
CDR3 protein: CASSQIVAGAYNEQFF
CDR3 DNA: TGTGCCAGCAGCCAGATTGTTGCGGGAGCATACAATGAGCAGTTCTTC

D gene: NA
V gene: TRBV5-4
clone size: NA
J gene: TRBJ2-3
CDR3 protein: CASHTSSTDTQYF
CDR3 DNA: TGTGCCAGCCATACCTCTAGCACAGATACGCAGTATTTT

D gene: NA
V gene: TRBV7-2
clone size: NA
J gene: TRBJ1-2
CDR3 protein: CASSLGRPRYGYTF
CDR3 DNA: TGTGCCAGCAGCTTAGGCCGGCCGCGCTATGGCTACACCTTC

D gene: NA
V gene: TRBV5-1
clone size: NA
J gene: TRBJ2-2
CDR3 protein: CASSSGQNTGELFF
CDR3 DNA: TGCGCCAGCAGTTCGGGACAGAACACCGGGGAGCTGTTTTTT

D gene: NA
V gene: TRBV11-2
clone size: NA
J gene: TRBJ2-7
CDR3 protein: CASSLVVRSDEQYF
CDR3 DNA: TGTGCCAGCAGCTTAGTGGTTCGCAGCGACGAGCAGTACTTC

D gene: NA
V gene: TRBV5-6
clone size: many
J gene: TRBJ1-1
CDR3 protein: CASRPKARGSAEAFF
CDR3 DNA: TGTGCCAGCAGGCCCAAGGCGCGGGGTTCGGCTGAAGCTTTCTTT

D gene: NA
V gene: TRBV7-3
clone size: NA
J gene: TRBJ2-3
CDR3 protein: CASSTLAADTQYF
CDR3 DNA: TGTGCCAGCAGCACACTAGCCGCCGATACGCAGTATTTT

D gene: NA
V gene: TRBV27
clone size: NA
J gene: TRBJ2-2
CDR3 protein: CASRQGRITGELFF
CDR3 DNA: TGTGCCAGCAGACAGGGTCGGATCACCGGGGAGCTGTTTTTT

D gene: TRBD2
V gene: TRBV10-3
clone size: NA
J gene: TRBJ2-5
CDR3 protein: CAINREGQETQYF
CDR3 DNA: TGTGCCATCAATCGGGAGGGCCAAGAGACCCAGTACTTC

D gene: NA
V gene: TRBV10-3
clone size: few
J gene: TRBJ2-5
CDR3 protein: CAAHSLQETQYF
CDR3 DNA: TGTGCCGCTCACAGCCTCCAAGAGACCCAGTACTTC

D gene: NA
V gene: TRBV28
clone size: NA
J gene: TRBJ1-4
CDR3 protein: CASSLTGEKLFF
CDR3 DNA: TGTGCCAGCAGTTTAACGGGTGAAAAACTGTTTTTT

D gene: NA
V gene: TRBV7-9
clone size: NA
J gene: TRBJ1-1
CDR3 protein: CASSPQGHTEAFF
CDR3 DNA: TGTGCCAGCAGCCCACAGGGCCACACTGAAGCTTTCTTT

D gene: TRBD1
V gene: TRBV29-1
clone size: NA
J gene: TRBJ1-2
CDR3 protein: CSVRGQGNWGYTF
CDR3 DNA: TGCAGCGTGAGGGGACAGGGTAATTGGGGCTACACCTTC

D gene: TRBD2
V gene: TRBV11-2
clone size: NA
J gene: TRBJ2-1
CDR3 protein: CASSFSGSVGGNEQFF
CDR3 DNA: TGTGCCAGCAGCTTTAGCGGGAGTGTTGGAGGAAATGAGCAGTTCTTC

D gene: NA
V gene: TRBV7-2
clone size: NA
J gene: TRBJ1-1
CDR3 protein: CASSQRGGRFTEAFF
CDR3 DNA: TGTGCCAGCAGCCAGAGGGGGGGGCGCTTTACTGAAGCTTTCTTT

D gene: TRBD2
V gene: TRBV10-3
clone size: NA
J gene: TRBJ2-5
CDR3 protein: CAISEENRGGASRRTQYF
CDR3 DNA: TGTGCCATCAGTGAGGAGAACCGGGGGGGAGCGTCTAGGAGGACCCAGTACTTC

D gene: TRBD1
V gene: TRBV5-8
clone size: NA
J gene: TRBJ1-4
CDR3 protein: CASSWETGRNEKLFF
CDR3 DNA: TGTGCCAGCAGCTGGGAGACAGGGCGGAATGAAAAACTGTTTTTT

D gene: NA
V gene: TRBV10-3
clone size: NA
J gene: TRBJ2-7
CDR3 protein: CAISPQVSDYEQYF
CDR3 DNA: TGTGCCATCAGCCCCCAGGTCTCCGACTACGAGCAGTACTTC

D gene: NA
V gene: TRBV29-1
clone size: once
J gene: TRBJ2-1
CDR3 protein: CSANGGSYNEQFF
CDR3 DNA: TGCAGCGCAAATGGGGGCTCCTACAATGAGCAGTTCTTC

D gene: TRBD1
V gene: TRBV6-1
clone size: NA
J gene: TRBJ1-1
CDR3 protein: CASSERTGTTEAFF
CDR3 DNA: TGTGCCAGCAGTGAGAGGACAGGGACAACCGAAGCTTTCTTT

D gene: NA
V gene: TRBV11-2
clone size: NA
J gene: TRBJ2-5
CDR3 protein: CASRSGGETQYF
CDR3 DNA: TGTGCCAGCAGATCTGGGGGGGAGACCCAGTACTTC

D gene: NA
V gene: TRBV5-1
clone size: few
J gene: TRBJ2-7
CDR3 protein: CASSLDYEQYF
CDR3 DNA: TGCGCCAGCAGCTTGGACTACGAGCAGTACTTC

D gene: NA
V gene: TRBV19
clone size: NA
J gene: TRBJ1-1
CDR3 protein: CASSIQVGYTEAFF
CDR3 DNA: TGTGCCAGTAGCATACAGGTAGGGTACACTGAAGCTTTCTTT

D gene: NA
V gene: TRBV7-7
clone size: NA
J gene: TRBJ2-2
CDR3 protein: CASSPRSLNTNTGELFF
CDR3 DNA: TGTGCCAGCAGCCCCCGCAGCTTGAATACGAACACCGGGGAGCTGTTTTTT

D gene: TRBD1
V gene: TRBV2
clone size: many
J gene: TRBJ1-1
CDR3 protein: CASSQQGAATEAFF
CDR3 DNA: TGTGCCAGCAGTCAACAGGGGGCAGCAACTGAAGCTTTCTTT

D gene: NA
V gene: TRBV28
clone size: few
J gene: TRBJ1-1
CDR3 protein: CASSLYRDNTEAFF
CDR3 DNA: TGTGCCAGCAGTTTGTACAGGGACAACACTGAAGCTTTCTTT

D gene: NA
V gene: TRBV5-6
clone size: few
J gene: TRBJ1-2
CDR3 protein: CASSLTLGYTF
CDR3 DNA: TGTGCCAGCAGCTTGACCTTGGGCTACACCTTC

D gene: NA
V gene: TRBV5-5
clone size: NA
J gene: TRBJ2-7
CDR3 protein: CASSLVDQGGEQYF
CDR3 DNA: TGTGCCAGCAGCTTGGTGGACCAAGGAGGGGAGCAGTACTTC

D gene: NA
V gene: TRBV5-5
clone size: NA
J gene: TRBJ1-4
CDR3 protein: CASSLLPGVDEKLFF
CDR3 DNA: TGTGCCAGCAGCTTGTTGCCGGGGGTAGACGAAAAACTGTTTTTT

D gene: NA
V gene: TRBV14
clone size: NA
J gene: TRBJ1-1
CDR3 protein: CASSQEPRGQGRNTEAFF
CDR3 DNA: TGTGCCAGCAGCCAAGAGCCACGGGGGCAGGGGAGGAACACTGAAGCTTTCTTT

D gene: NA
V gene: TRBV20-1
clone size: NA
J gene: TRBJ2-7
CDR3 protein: CSARDWDEQYF
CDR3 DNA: TGCAGTGCTAGAGATTGGGACGAGCAGTACTTC

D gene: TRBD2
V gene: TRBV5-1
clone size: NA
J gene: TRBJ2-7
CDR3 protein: CASSLEVSGSSYEQYF
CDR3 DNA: TGCGCCAGCAGCTTGGAGGTTAGCGGGAGCTCCTACGAGCAGTACTTC

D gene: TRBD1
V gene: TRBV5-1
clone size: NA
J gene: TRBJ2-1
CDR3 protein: CASSLRVLGQGNNEQFF
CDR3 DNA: TGCGCCAGCAGCTTAAGAGTTCTGGGACAGGGCAACAATGAGCAGTTCTTC

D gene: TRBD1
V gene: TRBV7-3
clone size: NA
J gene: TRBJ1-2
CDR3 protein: CASSPGQAYGYTF
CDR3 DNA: TGTGCCAGCAGCCCCGGACAGGCCTATGGCTACACCTTC

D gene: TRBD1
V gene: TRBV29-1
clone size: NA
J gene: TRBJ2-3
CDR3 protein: CSARGGTGYTDTQYF
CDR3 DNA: TGCAGCGCAAGAGGGGGGACAGGGTACACAGATACGCAGTATTTT

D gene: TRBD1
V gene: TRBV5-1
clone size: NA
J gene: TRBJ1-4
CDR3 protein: CASKEGATTNEKLFF
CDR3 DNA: TGCGCCAGCAAAGAGGGGGCTACGACTAATGAAAAACTGTTTTTT

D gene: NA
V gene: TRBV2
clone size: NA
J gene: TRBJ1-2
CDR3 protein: CASSDRMGGGDYGYTF
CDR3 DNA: TGTGCCAGCAGTGATCGTATGGGTGGGGGCGACTATGGCTACACCTTC

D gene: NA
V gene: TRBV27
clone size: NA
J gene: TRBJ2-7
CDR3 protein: CASSFTRGSQYF
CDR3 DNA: TGTGCCAGCAGTTTTACGAGGGGGTCGCAGTACTTC

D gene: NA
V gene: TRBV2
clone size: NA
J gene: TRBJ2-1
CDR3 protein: CASRQVGYNEQFF
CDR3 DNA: TGTGCCAGCAGACAGGTCGGCTACAATGAGCAGTTCTTC

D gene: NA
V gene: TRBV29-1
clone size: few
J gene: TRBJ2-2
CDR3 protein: CSVERERNTGELFF
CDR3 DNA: TGCAGCGTTGAGCGGGAAAGGAACACCGGGGAGCTGTTTTTT

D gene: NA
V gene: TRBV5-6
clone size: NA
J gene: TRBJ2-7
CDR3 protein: CASSLWERYEQYF
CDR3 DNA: TGTGCCAGCAGCCTGTGGGAGAGGTACGAGCAGTACTTC

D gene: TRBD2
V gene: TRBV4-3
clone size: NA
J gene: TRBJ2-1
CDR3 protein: CASSQDPSGRVQFF
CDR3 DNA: TGCGCCAGCAGCCAAGATCCTAGCGGGAGGGTTCAGTTCTTC

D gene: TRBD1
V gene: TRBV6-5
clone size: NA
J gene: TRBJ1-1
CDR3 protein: CASRTGTGTEAFF
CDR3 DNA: TGTGCCAGCAGGACCGGGACAGGGACTGAAGCTTTCTTT

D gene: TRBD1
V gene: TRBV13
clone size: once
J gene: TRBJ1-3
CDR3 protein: CASSRGTGTGNTIYF
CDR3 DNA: TGTGCCAGCAGCCGAGGGACAGGGACCGGAAACACCATATATTTT

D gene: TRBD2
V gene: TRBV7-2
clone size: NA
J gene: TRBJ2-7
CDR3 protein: CASSLYGLAASYEQYF
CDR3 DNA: TGTGCCAGCAGCTTGTACGGACTAGCAGCATCCTACGAGCAGTACTTC

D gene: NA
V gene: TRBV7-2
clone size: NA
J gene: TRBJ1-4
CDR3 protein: CASSLAEGGKLFF
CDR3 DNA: TGTGCCAGCAGCTTAGCCGAGGGGGGAAAACTGTTTTTT

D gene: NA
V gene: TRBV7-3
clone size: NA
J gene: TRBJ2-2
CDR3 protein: CASSLGGRNPELFF
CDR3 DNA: TGTGCCAGCAGCTTAGGTGGACGGAACCCAGAGCTGTTTTTT

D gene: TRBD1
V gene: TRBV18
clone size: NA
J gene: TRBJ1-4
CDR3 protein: CASSRDRGLEKLFF
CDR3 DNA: TGTGCCAGCTCAAGGGACAGGGGGCTTGAAAAACTGTTTTTT

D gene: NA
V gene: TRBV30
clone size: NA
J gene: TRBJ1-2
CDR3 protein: CAWRREANYGYTF
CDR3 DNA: TGTGCCTGGAGGCGGGAAGCAAACTATGGCTACACCTTC

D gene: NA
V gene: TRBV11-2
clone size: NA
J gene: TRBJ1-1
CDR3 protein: CASSSRKGRAEAFF
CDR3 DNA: TGTGCCAGCAGCTCAAGGAAGGGACGCGCTGAAGCTTTCTTT

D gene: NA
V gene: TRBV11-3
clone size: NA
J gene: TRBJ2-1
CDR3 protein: CASSLRGSYNEQFF
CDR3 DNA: TGTGCCAGCAGCTTACGCGGGTCATACAATGAGCAGTTCTTC

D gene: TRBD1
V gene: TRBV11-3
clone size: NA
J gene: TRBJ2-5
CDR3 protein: CASSSGGLKETQYF
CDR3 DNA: TGTGCCAGCAGCTCAGGGGGCCTAAAAGAGACCCAGTACTTC

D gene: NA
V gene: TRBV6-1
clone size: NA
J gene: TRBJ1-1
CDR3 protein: CASNRGPQGTEAFF
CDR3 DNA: TGTGCCAGCAACCGGGGCCCTCAAGGAACTGAAGCTTTCTTT

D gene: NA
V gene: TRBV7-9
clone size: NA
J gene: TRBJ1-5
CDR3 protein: CASSSGARSRQPQHF
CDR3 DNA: TGTGCCAGCAGCTCAGGGGCGCGGTCGAGGCAGCCCCAGCATTTT

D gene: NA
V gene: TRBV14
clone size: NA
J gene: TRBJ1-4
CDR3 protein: CASSHVNEKLFF
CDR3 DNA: TGTGCCAGCAGCCACGTGAATGAAAAACTGTTTTTT

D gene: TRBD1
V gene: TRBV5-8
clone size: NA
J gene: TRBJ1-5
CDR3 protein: CASSVRDRGLQPQHF
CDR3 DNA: TGTGCCAGCAGCGTCCGGGACAGGGGGCTTCAGCCCCAGCATTTT

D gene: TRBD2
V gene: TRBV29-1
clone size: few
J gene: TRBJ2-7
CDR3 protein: CSVEGLAGGPSYEQYF
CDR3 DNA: TGCAGCGTTGAAGGCTTAGCGGGAGGTCCATCCTACGAGCAGTACTTC

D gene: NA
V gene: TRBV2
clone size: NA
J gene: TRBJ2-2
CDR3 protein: CASGGFDPGELFF
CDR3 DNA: TGTGCCAGCGGCGGGTTCGACCCCGGGGAGCTGTTTTTT

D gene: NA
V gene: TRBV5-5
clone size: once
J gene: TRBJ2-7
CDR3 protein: CASSSTLHEQYF
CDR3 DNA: TGTGCCAGCAGCTCGACACTCCACGAGCAGTACTTC

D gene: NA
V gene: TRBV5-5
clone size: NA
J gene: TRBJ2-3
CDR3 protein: CASSLDGDTQYF
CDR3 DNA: TGTGCCAGCAGCTTGGATGGAGATACGCAGTATTTT